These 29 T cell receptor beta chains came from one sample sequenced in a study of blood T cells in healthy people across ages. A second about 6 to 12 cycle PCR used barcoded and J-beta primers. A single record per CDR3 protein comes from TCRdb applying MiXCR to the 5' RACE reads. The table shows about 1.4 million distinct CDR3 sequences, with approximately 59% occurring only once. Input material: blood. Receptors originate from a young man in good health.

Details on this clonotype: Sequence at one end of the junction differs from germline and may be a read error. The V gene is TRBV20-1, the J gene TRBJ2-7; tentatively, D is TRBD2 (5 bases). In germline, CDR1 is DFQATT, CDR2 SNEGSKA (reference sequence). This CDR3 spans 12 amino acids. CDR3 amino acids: CSARRAAYEQYF. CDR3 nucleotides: TGCAGCGCTAGGCGGGCCGCCTACGAGCAGTACTTC.

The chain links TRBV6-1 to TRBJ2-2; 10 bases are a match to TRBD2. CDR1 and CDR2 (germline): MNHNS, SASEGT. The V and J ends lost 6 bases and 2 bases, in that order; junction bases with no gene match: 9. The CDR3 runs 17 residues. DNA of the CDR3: TGTGCCAGCAGGACCGAGGGACTAGCGAATAACACCGGGGAGCTGTTTTTT. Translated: CASRTEGLANNTGELFF.

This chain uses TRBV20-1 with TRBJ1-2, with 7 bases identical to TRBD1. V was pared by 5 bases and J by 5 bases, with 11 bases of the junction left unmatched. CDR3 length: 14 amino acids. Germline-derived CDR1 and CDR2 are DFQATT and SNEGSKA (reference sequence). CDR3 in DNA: TGCAGTGCTTCCCGGGACAGAGAATCGTATGGCTACACCTTC. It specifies CSASRDRESYGYTF.

This CDR3 reads CATRYGTSGGIYNEQFF. CDR3 sequence (DNA): TGTGCCACACGCTACGGTACTAGCGGGGGGATCTACAATGAGCAGTTCTTC. The J gene is TRBJ2-1, the V gene TRBV27, with 12 bases matching TRBD2. The CDR3 sequence is 17 residues long. The germline CDR1 and CDR2 sequences are MNHEY and SMNVEV (reference sequence). With V trimmed by 10 bases and J by 3 bases, 13 bases remained unmatched.

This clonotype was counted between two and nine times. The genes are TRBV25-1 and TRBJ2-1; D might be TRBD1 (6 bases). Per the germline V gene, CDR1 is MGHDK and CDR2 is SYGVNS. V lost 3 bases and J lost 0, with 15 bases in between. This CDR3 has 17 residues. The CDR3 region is CASSDPREGGSYNEQFF. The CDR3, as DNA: TGTGCCAGCAGTGACCCCAGGGAAGGGGGCTCCTACAATGAGCAGTTCTTC.

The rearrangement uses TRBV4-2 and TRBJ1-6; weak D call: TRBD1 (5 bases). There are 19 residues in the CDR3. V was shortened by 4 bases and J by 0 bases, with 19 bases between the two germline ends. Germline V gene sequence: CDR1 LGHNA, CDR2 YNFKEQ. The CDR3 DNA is TGTGCCAGCAGCCCGCCTGGGGGAGGCGAAAGCTCCTATAATTCACCCCTCCACTTT. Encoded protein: CASSPPGGGESSYNSPLHF.

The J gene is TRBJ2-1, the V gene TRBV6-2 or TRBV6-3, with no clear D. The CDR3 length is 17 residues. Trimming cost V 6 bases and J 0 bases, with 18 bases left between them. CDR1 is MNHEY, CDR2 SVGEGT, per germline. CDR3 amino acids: CASSSNVVEFSYNEQFF. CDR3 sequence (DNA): TGTGCCAGCAGCTCCAACGTAGTGGAGTTCTCCTACAATGAGCAGTTCTTC.

The CDR3 loop reads CASTPKLAPASTDTQYF. Here the CDR3 DNA reads TGTGCCAGCACCCCCAAACTAGCACCCGCTAGCACAGATACGCAGTATTTT. The chain couples TRBV5-6 to TRBJ2-3, with D maybe TRBD2 (6 bases). Per germline, CDR1 SGHDT and CDR2 YYEEEE. The CDR3 runs 17 residues. Trimming took off 6 bases at V and 0 bases at J, with 20 bases between the two ends.

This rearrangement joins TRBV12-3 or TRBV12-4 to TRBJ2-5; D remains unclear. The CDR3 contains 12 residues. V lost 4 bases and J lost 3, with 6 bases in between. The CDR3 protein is CASSWHKETQYF. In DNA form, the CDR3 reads TGTGCCAGCAGTTGGCATAAAGAGACCCAGTACTTC.

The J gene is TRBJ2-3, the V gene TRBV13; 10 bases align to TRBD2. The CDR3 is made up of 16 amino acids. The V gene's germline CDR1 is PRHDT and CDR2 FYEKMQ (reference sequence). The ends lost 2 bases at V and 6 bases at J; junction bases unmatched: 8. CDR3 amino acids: CASSLRAGGLLDTQYF. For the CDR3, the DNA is TGTGCCAGCAGCTTAAGAGCGGGGGGGCTCTTGGATACGCAGTATTTT.

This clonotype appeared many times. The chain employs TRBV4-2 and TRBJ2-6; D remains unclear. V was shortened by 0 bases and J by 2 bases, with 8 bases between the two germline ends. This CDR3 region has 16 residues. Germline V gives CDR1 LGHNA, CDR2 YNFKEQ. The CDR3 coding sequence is TGTGCCAGCAGCCAAGATGGTATGGCTGGGGCCAACGTCCTGACTTTC. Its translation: CASSQDGMAGANVLTF.

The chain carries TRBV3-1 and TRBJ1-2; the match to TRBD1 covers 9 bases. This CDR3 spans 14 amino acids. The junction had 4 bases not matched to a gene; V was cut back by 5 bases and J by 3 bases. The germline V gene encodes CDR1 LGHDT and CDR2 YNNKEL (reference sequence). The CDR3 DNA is TGTGCCAGCAGCTTACAGGGGGCTCACTATGGCTACACCTTC. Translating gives CASSLQGAHYGYTF.

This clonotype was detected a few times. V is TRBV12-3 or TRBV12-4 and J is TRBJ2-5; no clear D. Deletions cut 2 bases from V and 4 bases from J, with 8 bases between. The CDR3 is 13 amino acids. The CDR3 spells CASSLSPRETQYF. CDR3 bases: TGTGCCAGCAGTTTATCCCCGAGAGAGACCCAGTACTTC.

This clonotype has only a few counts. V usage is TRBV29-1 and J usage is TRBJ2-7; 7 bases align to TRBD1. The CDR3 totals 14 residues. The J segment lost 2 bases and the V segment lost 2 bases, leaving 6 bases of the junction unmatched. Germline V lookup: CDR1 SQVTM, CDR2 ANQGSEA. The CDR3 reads CSVELGQLPYEQYF. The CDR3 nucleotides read TGCAGCGTTGAATTGGGACAGCTTCCCTACGAGCAGTACTTC.

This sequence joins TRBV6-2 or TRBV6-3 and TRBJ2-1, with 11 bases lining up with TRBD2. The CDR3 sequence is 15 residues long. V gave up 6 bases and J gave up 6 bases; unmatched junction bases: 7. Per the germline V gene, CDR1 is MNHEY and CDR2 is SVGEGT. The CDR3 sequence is CASSLTSGGPNEQFF. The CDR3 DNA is TGTGCCAGCAGCCTCACTAGCGGGGGCCCCAATGAGCAGTTCTTC.

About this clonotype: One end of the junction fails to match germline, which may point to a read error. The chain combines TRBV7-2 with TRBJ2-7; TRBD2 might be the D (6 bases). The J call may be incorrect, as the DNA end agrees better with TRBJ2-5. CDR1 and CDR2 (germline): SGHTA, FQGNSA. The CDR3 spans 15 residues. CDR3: CANSLDAASVETQYF. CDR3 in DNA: TGTGCCAACAGCTTAGATGCGGCTAGCGTCGAGACCCAGTACTTC.

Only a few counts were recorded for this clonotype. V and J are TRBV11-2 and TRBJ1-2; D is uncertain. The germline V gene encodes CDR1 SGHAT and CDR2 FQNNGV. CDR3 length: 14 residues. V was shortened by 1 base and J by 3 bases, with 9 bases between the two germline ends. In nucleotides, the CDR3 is TGTGCCAGCAGCTTAGGAACGGCCTACTATGGCTACACCTTC. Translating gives CASSLGTAYYGYTF.

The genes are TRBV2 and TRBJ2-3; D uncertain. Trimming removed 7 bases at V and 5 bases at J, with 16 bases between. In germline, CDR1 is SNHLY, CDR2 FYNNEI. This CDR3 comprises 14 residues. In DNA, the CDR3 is TGTGCCAGCAAGTCACAGCCCTCGGAAGATACGCAGTATTTT. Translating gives CASKSQPSEDTQYF. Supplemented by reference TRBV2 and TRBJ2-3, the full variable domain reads EPEVTQTPSHQVTQMGQEVILRCVPISNHLYFYWYRQILGQKVEFLVSFYNNEISEKSEIFDDQFSVERPDGSNFTLKIRSTKLEDSAMYFCASKSQPSEDTQYFGPGTRLTVL.

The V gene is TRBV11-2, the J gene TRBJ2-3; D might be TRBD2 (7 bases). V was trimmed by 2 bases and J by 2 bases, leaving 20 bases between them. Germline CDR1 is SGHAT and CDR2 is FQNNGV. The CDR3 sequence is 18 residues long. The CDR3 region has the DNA TGTGCCAGCAGCTTATTAGGGGGGGCAAGCGGACTCACAGATACGCAGTATTTT. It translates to CASSLLGGASGLTDTQYF.

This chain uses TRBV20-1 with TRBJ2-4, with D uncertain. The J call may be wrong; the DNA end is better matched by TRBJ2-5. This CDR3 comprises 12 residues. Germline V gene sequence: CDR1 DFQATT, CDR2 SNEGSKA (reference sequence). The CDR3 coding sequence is TGCAGTGCTAGCAGATGGGGAGAGACCCAGTACTTC. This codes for CSASRWGETQYF.

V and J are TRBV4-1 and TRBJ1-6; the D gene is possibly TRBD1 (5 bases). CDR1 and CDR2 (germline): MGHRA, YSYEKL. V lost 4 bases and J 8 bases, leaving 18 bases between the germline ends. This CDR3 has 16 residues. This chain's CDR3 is CASSPWVGRVYSPLHF. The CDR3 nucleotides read TGCGCCAGCAGCCCATGGGTAGGCAGGGTTTATTCACCCCTCCACTTT.

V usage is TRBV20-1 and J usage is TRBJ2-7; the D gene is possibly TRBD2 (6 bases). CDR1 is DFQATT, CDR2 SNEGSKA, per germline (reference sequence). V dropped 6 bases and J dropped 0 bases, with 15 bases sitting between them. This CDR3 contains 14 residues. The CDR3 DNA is TGCAGTGCGGGCCCTAGCGCCCCCTCCTACGAGCAGTACTTC. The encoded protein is CSAGPSAPSYEQYF.

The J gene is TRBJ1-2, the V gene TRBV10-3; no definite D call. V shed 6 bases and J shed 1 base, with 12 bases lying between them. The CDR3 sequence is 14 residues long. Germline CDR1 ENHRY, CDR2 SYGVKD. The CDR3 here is CAISAPTDNYGYTF. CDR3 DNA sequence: TGTGCCATCAGCGCTCCCACTGATAACTATGGCTACACCTTC.

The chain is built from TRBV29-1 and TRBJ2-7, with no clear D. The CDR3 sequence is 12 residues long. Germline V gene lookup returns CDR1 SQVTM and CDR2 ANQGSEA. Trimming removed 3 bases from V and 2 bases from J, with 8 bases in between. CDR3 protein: CSVEVQPYEQYF. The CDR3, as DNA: TGCAGCGTTGAGGTTCAGCCCTACGAGCAGTACTTC.

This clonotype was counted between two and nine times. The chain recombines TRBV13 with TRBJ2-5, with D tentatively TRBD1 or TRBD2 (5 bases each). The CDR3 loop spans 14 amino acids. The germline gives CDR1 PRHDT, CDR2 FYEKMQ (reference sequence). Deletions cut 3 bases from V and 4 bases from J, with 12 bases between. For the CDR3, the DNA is TGTGCCAGCAGCTTGAAAGGGGCGGGAGAGACCCAGTACTTC. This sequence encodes CASSLKGAGETQYF.

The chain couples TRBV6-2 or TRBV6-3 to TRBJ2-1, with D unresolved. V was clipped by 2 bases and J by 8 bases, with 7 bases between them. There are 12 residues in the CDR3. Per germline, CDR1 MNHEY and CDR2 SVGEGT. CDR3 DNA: TGTGCCAGCAGTTACCGCGGATATGAGCAGTTCTTC. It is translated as CASSYRGYEQFF.

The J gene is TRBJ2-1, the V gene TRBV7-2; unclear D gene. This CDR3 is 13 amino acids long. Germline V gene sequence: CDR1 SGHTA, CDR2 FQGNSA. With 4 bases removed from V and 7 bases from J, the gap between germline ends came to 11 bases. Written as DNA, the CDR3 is TGTGCCAGCAGCTCCCTAGGGATGAATGAGCAGTTCTTC. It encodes CASSSLGMNEQFF.

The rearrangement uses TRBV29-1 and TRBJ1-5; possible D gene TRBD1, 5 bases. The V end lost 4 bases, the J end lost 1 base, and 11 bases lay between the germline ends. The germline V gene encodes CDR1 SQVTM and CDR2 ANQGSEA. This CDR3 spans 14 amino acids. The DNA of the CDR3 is TGCAGCGTTGCCGTCGGGGGAAGCAATCAGCCCCAGCATTTT. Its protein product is CSVAVGGSNQPQHF.

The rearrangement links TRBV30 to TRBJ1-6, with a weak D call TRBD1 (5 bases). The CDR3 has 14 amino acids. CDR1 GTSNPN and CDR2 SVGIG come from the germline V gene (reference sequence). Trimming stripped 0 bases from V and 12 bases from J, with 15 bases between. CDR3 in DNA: TGTGCCTGGAGTGTACGGGCAAACGGGGGACCCCTCCACTTT. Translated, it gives CAWSVRANGGPLHF.